This T cell receptor (beta chain) was observed in a study of cytomegalovirus exposure and HLA in healthy donors. The study's findings and limits: A later examination showed that TCR association rates differed by HLA locus, with DRB1 most and HLA-C fewest. A later analysis found common viral pathogens apparently linked to several of the most significant clusters.

Regarding this clone: Antigen: not known.

The germline V gene encodes CDR1 MNHEY and CDR2 SMNVEV (reference sequence). The junction had 8 bases not matched to a gene; V was cut back by 2 bases and J by 0 bases. CDR3 length equals 18 residues. Primers for the PCR totalled 60 Vbeta and 13 Jbeta. TCRdb keeps only in-frame clones here, not all; method: immunoSEQ multiplex PCR. The data show under 200,000 clones, more than 65% seen once. Sequenced input: PBMCs. J is TRBJ2-1 and V is TRBV27; TRBD2 matches 9 bases. This receptor was taken from a woman younger than 45 in good health and CMV-seronegative. Written as DNA, the CDR3 is TGTGCCAGCAGTTTAAGGGCTAGCGGGGTTAGCTCCTACAATGAGCAGTTCTTC. Protein product: CASSLRASGVSSYNEQFF.